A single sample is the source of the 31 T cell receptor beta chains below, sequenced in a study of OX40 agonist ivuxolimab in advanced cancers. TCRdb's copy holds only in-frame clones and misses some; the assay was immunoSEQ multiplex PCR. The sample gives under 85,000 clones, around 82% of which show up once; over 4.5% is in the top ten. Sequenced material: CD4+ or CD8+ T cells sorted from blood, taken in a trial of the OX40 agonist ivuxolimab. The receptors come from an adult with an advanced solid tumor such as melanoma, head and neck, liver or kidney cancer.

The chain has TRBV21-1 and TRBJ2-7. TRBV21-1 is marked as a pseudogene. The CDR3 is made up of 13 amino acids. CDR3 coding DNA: TGTGCCAGAATCGGACCGAGCTCCTACGAGCAGTACTTC. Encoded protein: CARIGPSSYEQYF.

This CDR3 reads CASSPKLGNTIYF. For the CDR3, the DNA is TGTGCCAGCAGCCCGAAACTTGGAAACACCATATATTTT. This chain connects TRBV9 to TRBJ1-3; D is unresolved. Trimming cost V 4 bases and J 3 bases, with 8 bases left between them. CDR1 and CDR2 (germline): SGDLS, YYNGEE. This CDR3 has 13 residues.

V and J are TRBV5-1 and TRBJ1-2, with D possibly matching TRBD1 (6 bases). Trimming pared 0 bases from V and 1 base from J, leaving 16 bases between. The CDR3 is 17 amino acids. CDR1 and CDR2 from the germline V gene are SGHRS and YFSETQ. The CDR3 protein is CASSLGPSRTVNYGYTF. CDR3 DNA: TGCGCCAGCAGCTTGGGACCATCGAGGACAGTTAACTATGGCTACACCTTC.

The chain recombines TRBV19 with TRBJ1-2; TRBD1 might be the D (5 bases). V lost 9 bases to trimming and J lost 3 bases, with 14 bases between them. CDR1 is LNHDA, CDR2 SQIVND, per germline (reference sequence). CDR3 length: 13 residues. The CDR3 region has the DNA TGTGCCAGCTGGACACCGGGACACTATGGCTACACCTTC. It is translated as CASWTPGHYGYTF.

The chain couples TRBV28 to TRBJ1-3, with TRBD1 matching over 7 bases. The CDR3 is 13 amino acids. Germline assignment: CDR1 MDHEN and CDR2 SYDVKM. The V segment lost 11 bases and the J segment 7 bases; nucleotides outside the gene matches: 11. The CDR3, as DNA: TGTGCCGGATCGAGACAGGGTACGAACACCATATATTTT. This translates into CAGSRQGTNTIYF.

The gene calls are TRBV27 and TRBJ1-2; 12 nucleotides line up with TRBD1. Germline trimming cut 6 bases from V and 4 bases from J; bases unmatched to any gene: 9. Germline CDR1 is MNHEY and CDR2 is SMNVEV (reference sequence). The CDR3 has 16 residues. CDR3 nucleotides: TGTGCCAGCAGCCGGGGACAGGGGGCGCAGAGCTATGGCTACACCTTC. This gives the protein CASSRGQGAQSYGYTF.

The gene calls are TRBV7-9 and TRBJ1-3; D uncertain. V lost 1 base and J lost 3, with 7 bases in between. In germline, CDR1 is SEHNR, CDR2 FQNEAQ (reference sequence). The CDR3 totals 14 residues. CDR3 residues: CASSLVLNGNTIYF. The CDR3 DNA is TGTGCCAGCAGCTTAGTACTTAATGGAAACACCATATATTTT.

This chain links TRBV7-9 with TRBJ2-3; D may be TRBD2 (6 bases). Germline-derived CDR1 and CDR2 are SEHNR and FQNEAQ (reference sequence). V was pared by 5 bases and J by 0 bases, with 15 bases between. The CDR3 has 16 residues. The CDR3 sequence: CASSPVSSASTDTQYF. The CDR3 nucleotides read TGTGCCAGCAGCCCCGTGTCTAGCGCGAGCACAGATACGCAGTATTTT.

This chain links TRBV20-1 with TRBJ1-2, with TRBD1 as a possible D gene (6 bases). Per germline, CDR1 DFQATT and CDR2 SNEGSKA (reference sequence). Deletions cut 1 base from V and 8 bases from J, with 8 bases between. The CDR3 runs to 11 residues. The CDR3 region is CSARVGAGYTF. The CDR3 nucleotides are TGCAGTGCTAGAGTGGGGGCCGGCTACACCTTC.

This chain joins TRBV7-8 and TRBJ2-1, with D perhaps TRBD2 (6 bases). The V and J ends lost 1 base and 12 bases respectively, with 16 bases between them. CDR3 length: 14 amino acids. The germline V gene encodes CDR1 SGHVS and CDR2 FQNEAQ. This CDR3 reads CASSLVRGPRGQFF. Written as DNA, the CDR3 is TGTGCCAGCAGCTTAGTGCGGGGACCGAGGGGGCAGTTCTTC.

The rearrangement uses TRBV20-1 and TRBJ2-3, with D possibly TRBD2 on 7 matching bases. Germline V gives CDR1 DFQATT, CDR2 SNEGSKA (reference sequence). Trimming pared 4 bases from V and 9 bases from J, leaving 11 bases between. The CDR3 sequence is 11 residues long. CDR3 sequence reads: CSAIGGGTQYF. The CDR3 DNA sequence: TGCAGTGCTATAGGGGGGGGCACGCAGTATTTT.

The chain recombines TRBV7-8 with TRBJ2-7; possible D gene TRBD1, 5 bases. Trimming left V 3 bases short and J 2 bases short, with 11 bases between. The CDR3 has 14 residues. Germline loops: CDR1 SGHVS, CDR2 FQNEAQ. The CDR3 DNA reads TGTGCCAGCAGCTTTCTGGCAGGGACCTACGAGCAGTACTTC. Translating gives CASSFLAGTYEQYF.

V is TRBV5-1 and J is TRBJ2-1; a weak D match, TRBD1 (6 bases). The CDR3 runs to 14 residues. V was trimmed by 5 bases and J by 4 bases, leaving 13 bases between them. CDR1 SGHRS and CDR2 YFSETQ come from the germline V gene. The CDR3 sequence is CASRSGEPYNEQFF. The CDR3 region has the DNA TGCGCCAGCAGGTCAGGGGAGCCTTACAATGAGCAGTTCTTC.

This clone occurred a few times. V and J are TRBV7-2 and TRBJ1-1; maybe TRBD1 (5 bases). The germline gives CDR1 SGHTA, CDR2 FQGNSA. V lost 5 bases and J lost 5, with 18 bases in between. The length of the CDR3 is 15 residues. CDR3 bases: TGTGCCAGCAGCAGACTCCAGGGAGGAAGGACTGAAGCTTTCTTT. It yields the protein CASSRLQGGRTEAFF.

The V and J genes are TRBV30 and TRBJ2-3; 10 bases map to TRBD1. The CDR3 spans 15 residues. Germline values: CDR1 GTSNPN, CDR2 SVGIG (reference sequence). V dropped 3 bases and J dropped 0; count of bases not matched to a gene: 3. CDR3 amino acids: CAWSGQGGSTDTQYF. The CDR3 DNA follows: TGTGCCTGGAGCGGACAGGGGGGGAGCACAGATACGCAGTATTTT.

The CDR3 DNA sequence: TGTGCCTGGAGTGTATCCCTGGGGACTCAGCCCCAGCATTTT. Protein: CAWSVSLGTQPQHF. The chain employs TRBV30 and TRBJ1-5, with TRBD1 as a possible D gene (5 bases). The CDR3 totals 14 residues. With 0 bases removed from V and 6 bases from J, the gap between germline ends came to 12 bases. From germline, CDR1 is GTSNPN and CDR2 SVGIG (reference sequence).

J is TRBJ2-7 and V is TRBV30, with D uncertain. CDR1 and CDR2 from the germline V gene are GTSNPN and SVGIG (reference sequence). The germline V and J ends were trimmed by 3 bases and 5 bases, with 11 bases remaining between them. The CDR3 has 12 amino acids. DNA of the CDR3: TGTGCCTGGAGCTACGGTAACCACGAGCAGTACTTC. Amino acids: CAWSYGNHEQYF.

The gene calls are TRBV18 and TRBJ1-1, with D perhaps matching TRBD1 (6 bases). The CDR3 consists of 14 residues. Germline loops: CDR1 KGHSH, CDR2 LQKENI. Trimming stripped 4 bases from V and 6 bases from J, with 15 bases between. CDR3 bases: TGTGCCAGCTCACGGGGGACACCCCTCCCTGAAGCTTTCTTT. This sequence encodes CASSRGTPLPEAFF.

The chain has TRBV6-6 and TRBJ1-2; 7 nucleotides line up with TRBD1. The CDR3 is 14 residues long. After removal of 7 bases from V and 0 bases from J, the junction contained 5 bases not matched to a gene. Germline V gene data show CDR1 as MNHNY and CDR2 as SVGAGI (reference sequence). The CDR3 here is CASTSGTANYGYTF. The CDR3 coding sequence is TGTGCCAGCACCTCCGGGACAGCTAACTATGGCTACACCTTC.

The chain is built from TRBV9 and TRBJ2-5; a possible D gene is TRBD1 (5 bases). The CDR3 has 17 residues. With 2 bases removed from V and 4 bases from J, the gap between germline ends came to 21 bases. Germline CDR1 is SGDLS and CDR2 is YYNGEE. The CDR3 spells CASSVQPQGRNGETQYF. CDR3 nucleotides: TGTGCCAGCAGCGTCCAGCCGCAGGGTCGGAATGGAGAGACCCAGTACTTC. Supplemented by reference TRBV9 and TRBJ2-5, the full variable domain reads DSGVTQTPKHLITATGQRVTLRCSPRSGDLSVYWYQQSLDQGLQFLIQYYNGEERAKGNILERFSAQQFPDLHSELNLSSLELGDSALYFCASSVQPQGRNGETQYFGPGTRLLVL.

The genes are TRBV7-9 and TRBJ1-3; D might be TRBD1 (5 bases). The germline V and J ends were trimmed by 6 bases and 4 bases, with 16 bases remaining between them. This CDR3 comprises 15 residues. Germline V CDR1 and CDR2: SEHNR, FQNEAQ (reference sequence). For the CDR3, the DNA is TGTGCCAGCAGTTCCAGGGTTGAGGGCGGAAACACCATATATTTT. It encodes CASSSRVEGGNTIYF.

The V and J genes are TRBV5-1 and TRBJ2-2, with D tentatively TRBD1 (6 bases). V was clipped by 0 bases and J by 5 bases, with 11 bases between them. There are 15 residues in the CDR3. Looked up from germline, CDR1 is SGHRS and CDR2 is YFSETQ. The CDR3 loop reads CASSLEGGKTGELFF. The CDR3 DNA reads TGCGCCAGCAGCTTGGAAGGGGGAAAGACCGGGGAGCTGTTTTTT.

The CDR3 spells CASSPLRQGANEQYF. The CDR3 DNA is TGTGCCAGCTCACCACTCAGACAGGGAGCCAACGAGCAGTACTTC. The rearrangement joins TRBV18 to TRBJ2-7; 7 bases map to TRBD1. From germline, CDR1 is KGHSH and CDR2 LQKENI. This CDR3 is built from 15 residues. The trim removed 1 base at V and 5 bases at J, leaving 8 bases unmatched.

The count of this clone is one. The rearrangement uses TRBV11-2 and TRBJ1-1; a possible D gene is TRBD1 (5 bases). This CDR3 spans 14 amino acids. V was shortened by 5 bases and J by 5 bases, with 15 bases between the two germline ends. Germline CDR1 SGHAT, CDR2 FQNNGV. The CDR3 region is CASSKDRFRTEAFF. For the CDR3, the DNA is TGTGCCAGCAGCAAAGACAGATTCCGAACTGAAGCTTTCTTT.

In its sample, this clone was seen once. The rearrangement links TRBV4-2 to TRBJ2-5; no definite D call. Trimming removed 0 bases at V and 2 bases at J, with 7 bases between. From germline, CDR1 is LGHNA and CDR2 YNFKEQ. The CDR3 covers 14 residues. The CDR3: CASSQEGGQETQYF. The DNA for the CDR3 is TGTGCCAGCAGCCAAGAGGGCGGACAAGAGACCCAGTACTTC.

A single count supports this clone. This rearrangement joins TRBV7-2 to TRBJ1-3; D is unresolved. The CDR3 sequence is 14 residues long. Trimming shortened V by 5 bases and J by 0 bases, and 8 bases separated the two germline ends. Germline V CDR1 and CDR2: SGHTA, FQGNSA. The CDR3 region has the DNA TGTGCCAGCAGCCCCCAGAGCTCTGGAAACACCATATATTTT. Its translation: CASSPQSSGNTIYF.

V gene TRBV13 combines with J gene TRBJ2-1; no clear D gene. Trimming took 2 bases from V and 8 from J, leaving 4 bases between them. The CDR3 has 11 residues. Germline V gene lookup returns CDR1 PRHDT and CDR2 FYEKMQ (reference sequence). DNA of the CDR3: TGTGCCAGCAGCTTAAGGTATGAGCAGTTCTTC. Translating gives CASSLRYEQFF.

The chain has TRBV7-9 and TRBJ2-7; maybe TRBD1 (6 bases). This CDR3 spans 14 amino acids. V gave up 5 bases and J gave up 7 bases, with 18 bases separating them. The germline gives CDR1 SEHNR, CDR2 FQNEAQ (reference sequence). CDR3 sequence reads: CASSPGGLEGEQYF. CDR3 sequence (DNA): TGTGCCAGCAGCCCTGGGGGCCTAGAGGGGGAGCAGTACTTC. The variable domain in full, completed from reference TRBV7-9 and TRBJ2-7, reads DTGVSQNPRHKITKRGQNVTFRCDPISEHNRLYWYRQTLGQGPEFLTYFQNEAQLEKSRLLSDRFSAERPKGSFSTLEIQRTEQGDSAMYLCASSPGGLEGEQYFGPGTRLTVT.

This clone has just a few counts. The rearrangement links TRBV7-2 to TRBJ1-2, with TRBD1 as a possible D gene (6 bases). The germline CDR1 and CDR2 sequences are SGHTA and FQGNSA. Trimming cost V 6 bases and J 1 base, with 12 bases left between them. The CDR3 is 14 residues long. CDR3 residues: CASSSVQGNYGYTF. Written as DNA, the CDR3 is TGTGCCAGCAGTTCCGTACAGGGTAACTATGGCTACACCTTC.

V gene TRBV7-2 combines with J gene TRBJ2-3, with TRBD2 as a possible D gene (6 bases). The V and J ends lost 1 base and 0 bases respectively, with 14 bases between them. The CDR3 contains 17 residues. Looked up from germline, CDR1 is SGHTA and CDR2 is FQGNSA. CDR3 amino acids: CASSLEGGATSTDTQYF. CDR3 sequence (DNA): TGTGCCAGCAGCTTAGAGGGCGGGGCCACTAGCACAGATACGCAGTATTTT.

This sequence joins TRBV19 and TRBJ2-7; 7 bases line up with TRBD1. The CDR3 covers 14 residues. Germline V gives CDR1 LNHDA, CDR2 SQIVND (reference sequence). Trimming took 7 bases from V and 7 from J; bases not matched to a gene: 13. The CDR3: CASTSQQGVAEQYF. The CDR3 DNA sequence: TGTGCCAGTACCTCACAGCAGGGGGTGGCGGAGCAGTACTTC.